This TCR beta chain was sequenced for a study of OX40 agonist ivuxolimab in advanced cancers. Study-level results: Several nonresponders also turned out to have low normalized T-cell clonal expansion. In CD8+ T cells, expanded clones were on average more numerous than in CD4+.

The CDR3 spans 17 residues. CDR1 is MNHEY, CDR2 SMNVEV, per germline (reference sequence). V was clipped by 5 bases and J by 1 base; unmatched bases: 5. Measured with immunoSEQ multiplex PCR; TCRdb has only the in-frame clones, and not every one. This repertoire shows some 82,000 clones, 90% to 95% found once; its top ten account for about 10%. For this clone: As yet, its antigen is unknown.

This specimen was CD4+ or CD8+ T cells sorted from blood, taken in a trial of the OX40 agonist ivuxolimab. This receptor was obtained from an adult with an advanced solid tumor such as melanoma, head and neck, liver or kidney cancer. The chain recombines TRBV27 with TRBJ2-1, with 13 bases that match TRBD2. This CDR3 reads CASSHGTSGISYNEQFF. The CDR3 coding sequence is TGTGCCAGCAGTCACGGGACTAGCGGGATATCCTACAATGAGCAGTTCTTC.